The 4 T cell receptor beta chains below come from one sample, sequenced in a study of human T cells and chemical hapten exposure. Time point defined: patch test 2, 6 weeks after DPC sensitization. Specified treatment: therapeutic diphenylcyclopropenone sensitization with weekly scalp DPC. TCRdb used MiXCR to reprocess the RACE reads, holding one entry per CDR3 protein. Among 95,000 or so distinct CDR3 sequences, around 10% were seen once, and the ten largest hold 2.5% to 4%. Specimen: whole blood, collected in connection with sensitization to the hapten diphenylcyclopropenone (DPC). The receptor set was obtained from a woman in her thirties or forties with alopecia areata. Some clones in this sample may be carry-over from other donors' samples.

This clonotype occurred many times. The chain has TRBV6-1 and TRBJ1-2; maybe TRBD1 (5 bases). Deletions cut 6 bases from V and 8 bases from J, with 19 bases between. This CDR3 is built from 14 residues. Looked up from germline, CDR1 is MNHNS and CDR2 is SASEGT. In nucleotides, the CDR3 is TGTGCCAGCAGATCCGGGGCCGACTTGTGGGGCTACACCTTC. Translated: CASRSGADLWGYTF.

DNA of the CDR3: TGTGCCATCAGTGAGACCACGACAGGGGACGAGCAGTACTTC. Amino acid sequence: CAISETTTGDEQYF. The chain uses TRBV10-3 and TRBJ2-7; 8 bases agree with TRBD1. The CDR3 is made up of 14 amino acids. Trimming took 2 bases from V and 5 from J; bases not matched to a gene: 5. Per the germline V gene, CDR1 is ENHRY and CDR2 is SYGVKD.

This clonotype has just a few counts. V is TRBV28 and J is TRBJ2-5, with a possible D match to TRBD1 (6 bases). Deletions cut 7 bases from V and 0 bases from J, with 9 bases between. Germline CDR1 and CDR2: MDHEN and SYDVKM. The CDR3 contains 13 residues. The CDR3 sequence is CASTDSYQETQYF. The DNA for the CDR3 is TGTGCCAGCACGGACAGCTACCAAGAGACCCAGTACTTC.

The chain links TRBV6-1 to TRBJ1-2; tentatively, D is TRBD1 (5 bases). Deletions cut 0 bases from V and 2 bases from J, with 7 bases between. Germline lookup yields CDR1 MNHNS and CDR2 SASEGT. The CDR3 is 14 amino acids. CDR3 nucleotide sequence: TGTGCCAGCAGTGAAGCAGGGGTGAACTATGGCTACACCTTC. This codes for CASSEAGVNYGYTF.